A single sample gave rise to the 27 T cell receptor beta chains below, sequenced in a study of blood T cells in healthy people across ages (dated by TCRdb to about 2015). The protocol used for the library was 5' RACE. The instrument given in TCRdb is Illumina HiSeq 2500. A second PCR of about 6 to 12 cycles was run with a J-beta primer mix and a sample-barcoded 5' primer. TCRdb itself trimmed the public reads at Q25 with fastp, ran MiXCR and retained productive beta chains. Each entry is one CDR3 protein sequence, shown with its most common DNA and genes. The sample table shows roughly 1.4 million distinct CDR3 sequences, and roughly 59% are seen once. 6.5% to 8% of the sample is taken by the ten largest. The material sequenced was blood. The receptors shown here come from a man aged 18 to 29 in good health.

V usage is TRBV20-1 and J usage is TRBJ2-3, with D uncertain. Germline CDR1 is DFQATT and CDR2 is SNEGSKA (reference sequence). V lost 3 bases to trimming and J lost 2 bases, with 12 bases between them. This CDR3 comprises 14 residues. The CDR3 DNA follows: TGCAGTGCTAGTCTTGGCGGATACACAGATACGCAGTATTTT. Translation gives CSASLGGYTDTQYF.

The rearrangement uses TRBV4-1 and TRBJ2-1; TRBD2 is a possible D gene (5 bases). Near its end, the DNA agrees better with TRBJ2-7, so the J call may be wrong. The CDR3 contains 13 residues. The V gene's germline CDR1 is MGHRA and CDR2 YSYEKL. CDR3 protein: CASSQVEAVEQYF. The CDR3 DNA reads TGCGCCAGCAGCCAAGTGGAGGCGGTCGAGCAGTACTTC.

This clonotype occurred many times. CDR3: CSVRRGSYNEQFF. The CDR3 nucleotides are TGCAGCGTTCGTCGGGGCTCCTACAATGAGCAGTTCTTC. The chain carries TRBV29-1 and TRBJ2-1, with TRBD2 as a possible D gene (5 bases). Per germline, CDR1 SQVTM and CDR2 ANQGSEA. V gave up 5 bases and J gave up 0 bases, with 8 bases separating them. The CDR3 is made up of 13 amino acids.

V is TRBV4-1 and J is TRBJ2-7, with D possibly TRBD2 on 6 matching bases. CDR3 length equals 14 residues. The V end lost 1 base, the J end lost 6 bases, and 13 bases lay between the germline ends. CDR1 and CDR2 (germline): MGHRA, YSYEKL. The CDR3 region is CASSQVRGESEQYF. CDR3 DNA: TGCGCCAGCAGCCAAGTCCGCGGGGAGAGCGAGCAGTACTTC.

The chain employs TRBV5-1 and TRBJ2-4, with D possibly being TRBD1 or TRBD2 (5 bases each). The J call may be in error: the DNA end matches TRBJ2-7 better. This CDR3 is built from 16 residues. The germline V gene encodes CDR1 SGHRS and CDR2 YFSETQ. CDR3 sequence (DNA): TGCGCCAGCAGCCCCAGTTTCGGTGGGGGATCCTACGAGCAGTACTTC. Its protein product is CASSPSFGGGSYEQYF.

This clonotype was detected once. V and J are TRBV2 and TRBJ1-1; D remains ambiguous. The CDR3 extends over 14 amino acids. Germline-derived CDR1 and CDR2 are SNHLY and FYNNEI. The V and J ends lost 7 bases and 5 bases respectively, with 17 bases between them. The CDR3 spells CASIIELGLTEAFF. DNA for the CDR3: TGTGCCAGCATAATTGAACTGGGTTTAACTGAAGCTTTCTTT.

In DNA form, the CDR3 reads TGCGCCAGCAGCTTGGAATCCGGGATCCCACTCAAGATGGAGTATTTT. Its translation is CASSLESGIPLKMEYF. The chain couples TRBV5-1 to TRBJ2-3, with a possible D match to TRBD2 (5 bases). The germline V and J ends were trimmed by 0 bases and 13 bases, with 24 bases remaining between them. Looked up from germline, CDR1 is SGHRS and CDR2 is YFSETQ. The length of the CDR3 is 16 residues.

CDR3 protein: CASSPVLGQQDKPDEQYF. CDR3 in DNA: TGTGCCAGCTCACCTGTACTGGGACAGCAAGATAAGCCGGACGAGCAGTACTTC. The chain employs TRBV18 and TRBJ2-7; the match to TRBD1 covers 7 bases. After removal of 3 bases from V and 5 bases from J, the junction contained 19 bases not matched to a gene. This CDR3 contains 18 residues. From germline, CDR1 is KGHSH and CDR2 LQKENI.

The CDR3 reads CAISESPGQGPTYEQYF. CDR3 nucleotide sequence: TGTGCCATCAGTGAGTCCCCGGGACAGGGGCCTACCTACGAGCAGTACTTC. The rearrangement links TRBV10-3 to TRBJ2-7, with TRBD1 identical over 10 bases. This CDR3 is 17 amino acids long. The ends lost 0 bases at V and 2 bases at J; junction bases unmatched: 7. Germline V gene lookup returns CDR1 ENHRY and CDR2 SYGVKD.

The J gene is TRBJ2-2, the V gene TRBV5-1; the D gene is possibly TRBD2 (5 bases). V was pared by 1 base and J by 2 bases, with 12 bases between. Germline CDR1 SGHRS, CDR2 YFSETQ. This CDR3 spans 16 amino acids. The CDR3 is CASSLSGQENTGELFF. In DNA form, the CDR3 reads TGCGCCAGCAGCTTGAGCGGTCAGGAAAACACCGGGGAGCTGTTTTTT.

The rearrangement links TRBV19 to TRBJ2-4; 8 nucleotides line up with TRBD1. The CDR3 covers 15 residues. After removal of 5 bases from V and 13 bases from J, the junction contained 16 bases not matched to a gene. Germline CDR1 LNHDA, CDR2 SQIVND (reference sequence). The CDR3 nucleotides are TGTGCCAGTAGTCCCGGGACAGGCGGCTTTTTTGGGCAGTACTTC. Protein product: CASSPGTGGFFGQYF. The whole variable domain, filled in from reference TRBV19 and TRBJ2-4, reads DGGITQSPKYLFRKEGQNVTLSCEQNLNHDAMYWYRQDPGQGLRLIYYSQIVNDFQKGDIAEGYSVSREKKESFPLTVTSAQKNPTAFYLCASSPGTGGFFGQYFGAGTRLSVL.

V gene TRBV4-2 combines with J gene TRBJ1-2; 8 bases map to TRBD1. Trimming cost V 1 base and J 3 bases; bases outside gene matches: 4. Germline lookup yields CDR1 LGHNA and CDR2 YNFKEQ. The CDR3 extends over 15 amino acids. The CDR3 here is CASSQGATGDYGYTF. CDR3 nucleotide sequence: TGTGCCAGCAGCCAAGGCGCGACAGGGGACTATGGCTACACCTTC.

V is TRBV11-1 and J is TRBJ1-4; D not resolved. CDR3 length equals 14 residues. Germline V lookup: CDR1 SGHAT, CDR2 FQDESV (reference sequence). Trimming took off 5 bases at V and 3 bases at J, with 10 bases between the two ends. CDR3 residues: CASSPGRANEKLFF. In nucleotides, the CDR3 is TGTGCCAGCAGCCCCGGACGGGCTAATGAAAAACTGTTTTTT.

The chain employs TRBV5-5 and TRBJ1-2; no definite D call. The V and J ends lost 4 bases and 8 bases respectively, with 12 bases between them. CDR3 length: 12 residues. CDR1 and CDR2 from the germline V gene are SGHKS and YYEKEE (reference sequence). DNA for the CDR3: TGTGCCAGCAGCGCCAATATGTGGGGCTACACCTTC. Residues: CASSANMWGYTF.

The chain combines TRBV6-2 or TRBV6-3 with TRBJ2-6, with D possibly TRBD1 on 5 matching bases. The CDR3 covers 21 residues. Trimming removed 5 bases from V and 12 bases from J, with 38 bases in between. Germline CDR1 MNHEY, CDR2 SVGEGT. CDR3 in amino acids: CASSPHPFLWGALGPTSVLTF. The CDR3 region has the DNA TGTGCCAGCAGTCCTCATCCCTTCCTCTGGGGCGCCCTCGGGCCAACCAGCGTCCTGACTTTC.

This clonotype was observed once. V is TRBV2 and J is TRBJ2-5, with D hard to call. The J call could be wrong; TRBJ2-7 is a better fit for the DNA end. The CDR3 is 12 amino acids. From germline, CDR1 is SNHLY and CDR2 FYNNEI. The CDR3 region has the DNA TGTGCCAGCAGTGAAGACGAGTACGAGCAGTACTTC. Protein: CASSEDEYEQYF.

The chain recombines TRBV20-1 with TRBJ2-7; D is ambiguous. V dropped 2 bases and J dropped 3 bases, with 14 bases sitting between them. Germline lookup yields CDR1 DFQATT and CDR2 SNEGSKA (reference sequence). The CDR3 consists of 14 residues. CDR3 in amino acids: CSARSKDLFYEQYF. The DNA for the CDR3 is TGCAGTGCTAGATCAAAAGACTTATTCTACGAGCAGTACTTC.

This clonotype was observed a few times. The chain is built from TRBV29-1 and TRBJ2-5; 9 bases agree with TRBD1. The germline CDR1 and CDR2 sequences are SQVTM and ANQGSEA. V lost 4 bases to trimming and J lost 2 bases; unmatched junction nucleotides: 2. This CDR3 is 13 amino acids long. The CDR3 loop is CSVGTGVQETQYF. CDR3 coding DNA: TGCAGCGTTGGGACAGGGGTTCAAGAGACCCAGTACTTC. The whole variable domain, filled in from reference TRBV29-1 and TRBJ2-5, reads SAVISQKPSRDICQRGTSLTIQCQVDSQVTMMFWYRQQPGQSLTLIATANQGSEATYESGFVIDKFPISRPNLTFSTLTVSNMSPEDSSIYLCSVGTGVQETQYFGPGTRLLVL.

The rearrangement uses TRBV12-3 or TRBV12-4 and TRBJ2-1; no definite D call. This CDR3 region has 16 residues. V was pared by 7 bases and J by 4 bases, with 20 bases between. CDR3 amino acids: CASTPFVGSRYNEQFF. The CDR3 DNA reads as TGTGCCAGCACCCCGTTCGTAGGTTCCAGGTACAATGAGCAGTTCTTC.

The chain recombines TRBV5-1 with TRBJ2-3; D possibly corresponds to TRBD2 (5 bases). The CDR3 is made up of 16 amino acids. Looked up from germline, CDR1 is SGHRS and CDR2 is YFSETQ. Trimming pared 4 bases from V and 2 bases from J, leaving 17 bases between. CDR3 bases: TGCGCCAGCAGCCTTAGCGTAAATCAAAACACAGATACGCAGTATTTT. It translates to CASSLSVNQNTDTQYF.

In its sample, this clonotype was seen a few times. The J gene is TRBJ1-1, the V gene TRBV28; D unresolved. The CDR3 covers 15 residues. Per the germline V gene, CDR1 is MDHEN and CDR2 is SYDVKM. Between the trimmed V and J ends, which lost 6 bases and 0 bases, there was a span of 14 bases. DNA for the CDR3: TGTGCCAGCAGACCCCGGGAGGTCTTGAACACTGAAGCTTTCTTT. It encodes CASRPREVLNTEAFF.

The V and J genes are TRBV2 and TRBJ2-3; D is undetermined. CDR3 size: 15 residues. CDR1 and CDR2 (germline): SNHLY, FYNNEI. V was cut by 7 bases and J by 2 bases, with 16 bases left in between. CDR3: CASNQQRYNTDTQYF. The CDR3 nucleotides read TGTGCCAGCAATCAGCAACGGTATAACACAGATACGCAGTATTTT.

The chain recombines TRBV3-1 with TRBJ2-4, with D possibly matching TRBD2 (5 bases). The J call may be in error: the DNA end matches TRBJ2-5 better. The germline V gene has CDR1 LGHDT and CDR2 YNNKEL (reference sequence). The CDR3 spans 16 residues. The CDR3 nucleotides read TGTGCCAGCAGCCCCAGAGAGGTCACTAGACAAGAGACCCAGTACTTC. Its translation: CASSPREVTRQETQYF.

The chain combines TRBV28 with TRBJ1-6; the D is unclear. Germline V CDR1 and CDR2: MDHEN, SYDVKM. V lost 3 bases and J 0 bases, leaving 6 bases between the germline ends. This CDR3 comprises 15 residues. CDR3 residues: CASSLTISYNSPLHF. The CDR3 DNA sequence: TGTGCCAGCAGTTTGACCATCTCCTATAATTCACCCCTCCACTTT.

The V gene is TRBV5-5, the J gene TRBJ2-4; D call uncertain. The CDR3 contains 12 residues. Trimming stripped 2 bases from V and 6 bases from J, with 6 bases between. CDR1 and CDR2 (germline): SGHKS, YYEKEE (reference sequence). The CDR3 spells CASSLVLNIQYF. The CDR3 DNA reads TGTGCCAGCAGCTTAGTCCTAAACATTCAGTACTTC.

In nucleotides, the CDR3 is TGCAGCGTTGTCTGGGGGGTCAACACCGGGGAGCTGTTTTTT. Translation gives CSVVWGVNTGELFF. The rearrangement uses TRBV29-1 and TRBJ2-2; maybe TRBD2 (6 bases). Trimming removed 4 bases from V and 2 bases from J, with 11 bases in between. Germline V gives CDR1 SQVTM, CDR2 ANQGSEA. The CDR3 sequence is 14 residues long.

This clonotype was counted between two and nine times. The chain uses TRBV29-1 and TRBJ2-7; D is undetermined. Germline V gene sequence: CDR1 SQVTM, CDR2 ANQGSEA. CDR3 size: 12 residues. The V end was cut by 4 bases, the J end by 3 bases, with 10 bases between. The CDR3 DNA reads as TGCAGCGTTGTCTCTAACGACTACGAGCAGTACTTC. Protein product: CSVVSNDYEQYF.